Shown below are 13 T cell receptor beta chains from a single sample sequenced in a study of T cell responses to AZD1222 COVID-19 vaccine. Only in-frame clones appear in the TCRdb table, and some are missing; sequencing was by immunoSEQ multiplex PCR. This sample has 130,000 to 150,000 clones, with 80% to 95% found just once. The source was peripheral blood, collected on day 0 of MenACWY control vaccination. The receptors were sampled from an adult in good health.

Only one count was recorded for this clone. This chain joins TRBV28 and TRBJ2-7; TRBD1 matches at 11 bases. CDR1 MDHEN and CDR2 SYDVKM come from the germline V gene. After removal of 3 bases from V and 5 bases from J, the junction contained 12 bases not matched to a gene. The CDR3 spans 17 residues. CDR3 sequence reads: CASSLAGTGGFRDEQYF. The CDR3 DNA reads TGTGCCAGCAGTTTGGCCGGGACAGGGGGTTTCCGGGACGAGCAGTACTTC.

This clone was found once. V is TRBV11-2 and J is TRBJ2-2, with D possibly matching TRBD1 (5 bases). Trimming left V 5 bases short and J 4 bases short, with 11 bases between. The CDR3 is made up of 14 amino acids. Germline loops: CDR1 SGHAT, CDR2 FQNNGV. CDR3: CASSLDSFTGELFF. CDR3 DNA: TGTGCCAGCAGCCTCGACAGCTTCACCGGGGAGCTGTTTTTT. The full variable domain, with the rest looked up from reference TRBV11-2 and TRBJ2-2, is EAGVAQSPRYKIIEKRQSVAFWCNPISGHATLYWYQQILGQGPKLLIQFQNNGVVDDSQLPKDRFSAERLKGVDSTLKIQPAKLEDSAVYLCASSLDSFTGELFFGEGSRLTVL.

The rearrangement uses TRBV2 and TRBJ2-3; 10 nucleotides agree with TRBD1. The length of the CDR3 is 15 residues. Germline values: CDR1 SNHLY, CDR2 FYNNEI. V gave up 11 bases and J gave up 5 bases; unmatched junction bases: 13. Here the CDR3 reads CAGSAGTGDVDTQYF. The CDR3 region has the DNA TGTGCCGGGTCAGCCGGGACAGGGGACGTAGATACGCAGTATTTT.

The sample holds one count of this clone. The chain carries TRBV19 and TRBJ1-5, with D unresolved. V lost 6 bases to trimming and J lost 9 bases, with 12 bases between them. The CDR3 runs 12 residues. Germline lookup yields CDR1 LNHDA and CDR2 SQIVND (reference sequence). CDR3: CASRDPGSPQHF. CDR3 coding DNA: TGTGCCAGTAGGGACCCTGGGTCGCCCCAGCATTTT.

The chain carries TRBV3-1 (or the pseudogene TRBV3-2) and TRBJ2-7; D gene unclear. CDR1 is LGHDT and CDR2 is YNNKEL in the germline V gene (reference sequence). With 1 base removed from V and 7 bases from J, the gap between germline ends came to 5 bases. CDR3 length equals 11 residues. This CDR3 reads CASSQAQEQYF. The CDR3 bases are TGTGCCAGCAGCCAAGCCCAGGAGCAGTACTTC.

The rearrangement joins TRBV7-9 to TRBJ1-3, with D perhaps TRBD1 (6 bases). This CDR3 is 15 amino acids long. Trimming left V 4 bases short and J 3 bases short, with 13 bases between. Germline assignment: CDR1 SEHNR and CDR2 FQNEAQ (reference sequence). The CDR3 region is CASSSRGASGNTIYF. The CDR3 bases are TGTGCCAGCAGCTCCCGGGGGGCTAGTGGAAACACCATATATTTT.

This clone was picked up one time. This chain connects TRBV2 to TRBJ1-6; weak D call: TRBD1 (5 bases). Germline loops: CDR1 SNHLY, CDR2 FYNNEI. Trimming left V 6 bases short and J 6 bases short, with 12 bases between. This CDR3 contains 14 residues. The CDR3 loop is CASSPRDLNSPLHF. CDR3 coding DNA: TGTGCCAGCAGCCCCCGGGACCTTAATTCACCCCTCCACTTT.

This chain joins TRBV18 and TRBJ2-1, with 8 bases identical to TRBD1. CDR1 and CDR2 (germline): KGHSH, LQKENI. V dropped 0 bases and J dropped 6; count of bases not matched to a gene: 4. This CDR3 spans 15 amino acids. CDR3: CASSPPGQARNEQFF. For the CDR3, the DNA is TGTGCCAGCTCACCACCGGGACAGGCCCGCAATGAGCAGTTCTTC.

The chain has TRBV19 and TRBJ1-1; D call uncertain. Trimming removed 4 bases at V and 0 bases at J, with 15 bases between. Germline CDR1 and CDR2: LNHDA and SQIVND (reference sequence). The CDR3 is 16 residues long. Here the CDR3 reads CASSSVPGGVNTEAFF. CDR3 coding DNA: TGTGCCAGTAGTAGTGTTCCGGGCGGGGTGAACACTGAAGCTTTCTTT. The full variable domain, in which reference TRBV19 and TRBJ1-1 provide the parts outside the CDR3, is DGGITQSPKYLFRKEGQNVTLSCEQNLNHDAMYWYRQDPGQGLRLIYYSQIVNDFQKGDIAEGYSVSREKKESFPLTVTSAQKNPTAFYLCASSSVPGGVNTEAFFGQGTRLTVV.

CDR3 DNA sequence: TGTGCCAGCAGTGACGGGGGCCTTCCAAACAATGAGCAGTTCTTC. This codes for CASSDGGLPNNEQFF. The chain recombines TRBV6-4 with TRBJ2-1; the D gene is possibly TRBD1 (6 bases). The CDR3 totals 15 residues. Trimming took 2 bases from V and 5 from J, leaving 13 bases between them. CDR1 MRHNA and CDR2 SNTAGT come from the germline V gene.

Concerning this clone itself: The germline gene is not matched at one end of the junction; a read error may be the cause. The chain joins TRBV5-1 to TRBJ1-1, with D hard to call. The CDR3 spans 14 residues. Germline V gene sequence: CDR1 SGHRS, CDR2 YFSETQ. The CDR3 spells CASTLESGVTEAFF. CDR3 nucleotide sequence: TGCGCCAGCACCTTGGAGTCAGGCGTAACTGAAGCTTTCTTT.

Here the CDR3 reads CASSLSDLPVTGELFF. CDR3 sequence (DNA): TGCGCCAGCAGCTTGTCGGATCTCCCCGTCACCGGGGAGCTGTTTTTT. This sequence joins TRBV5-1 and TRBJ2-2, with no clear D. The CDR3 is made up of 16 amino acids. Looked up from germline, CDR1 is SGHRS and CDR2 is YFSETQ. Trimming pared 1 base from V and 4 bases from J, leaving 14 bases between. The whole variable domain, remainder taken from reference TRBV5-1 and TRBJ2-2, is KAGVTQTPRYLIKTRGQQVTLSCSPISGHRSVSWYQQTPGQGLQFLFEYFSETQRNKGNFPGRFSGRQFSNSRSEMNVSTLELGDSALYLCASSLSDLPVTGELFFGEGSRLTVL.

The chain is built from TRBV27 and TRBJ2-7; D remains unclear. The CDR3 is made up of 13 amino acids. V was pared by 3 bases and J by 4 bases, with 10 bases between. CDR1 is MNHEY and CDR2 is SMNVEV in the germline V gene (reference sequence). CDR3 nucleotide sequence: TGTGCCAGCAGTTTCGGCCCAGGATACGAGCAGTACTTC. It yields the protein CASSFGPGYEQYF.